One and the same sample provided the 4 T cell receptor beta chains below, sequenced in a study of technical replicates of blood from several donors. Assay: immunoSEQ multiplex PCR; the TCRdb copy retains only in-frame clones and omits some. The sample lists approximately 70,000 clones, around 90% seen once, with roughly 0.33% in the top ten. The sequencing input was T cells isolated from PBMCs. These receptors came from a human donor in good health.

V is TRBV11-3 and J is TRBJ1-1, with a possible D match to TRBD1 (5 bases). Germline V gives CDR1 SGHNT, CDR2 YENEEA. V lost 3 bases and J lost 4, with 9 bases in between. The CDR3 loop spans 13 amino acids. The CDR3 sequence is CASSFGGTTEAFF. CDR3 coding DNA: TGTGCCAGCAGCTTCGGAGGGACCACTGAAGCTTTCTTT.

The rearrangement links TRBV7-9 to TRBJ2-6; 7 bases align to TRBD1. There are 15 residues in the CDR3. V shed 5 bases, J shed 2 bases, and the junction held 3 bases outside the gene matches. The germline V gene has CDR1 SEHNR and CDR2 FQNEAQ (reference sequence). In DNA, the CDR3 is TGTGCCAGCAGCCCACAGGGGACTGGGGCCAACGTCCTGACTTTC. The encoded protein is CASSPQGTGANVLTF. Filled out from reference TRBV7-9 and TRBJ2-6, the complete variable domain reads DTGVSQNPRHKITKRGQNVTFRCDPISEHNRLYWYRQTLGQGPEFLTYFQNEAQLEKSRLLSDRFSAERPKGSFSTLEIQRTEQGDSAMYLCASSPQGTGANVLTFGAGSRLTVL.

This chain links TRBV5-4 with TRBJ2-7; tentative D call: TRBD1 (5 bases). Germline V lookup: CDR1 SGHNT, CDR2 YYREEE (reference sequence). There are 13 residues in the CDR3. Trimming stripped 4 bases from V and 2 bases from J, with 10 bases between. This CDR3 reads CASSLGVPYEQYF. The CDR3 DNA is TGTGCCAGCAGCCTAGGGGTCCCCTACGAGCAGTACTTC.

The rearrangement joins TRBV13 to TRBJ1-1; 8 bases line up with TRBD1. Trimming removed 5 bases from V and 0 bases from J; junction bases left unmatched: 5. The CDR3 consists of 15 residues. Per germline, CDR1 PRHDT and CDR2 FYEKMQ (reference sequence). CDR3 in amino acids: CASSPEDRVNTEAFF. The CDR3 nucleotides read TGTGCCAGCAGCCCTGAGGACAGGGTGAACACTGAAGCTTTCTTT. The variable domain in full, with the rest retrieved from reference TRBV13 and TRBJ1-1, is AAGVIQSPRHLIKEKRETATLKCYPIPRHDTVYWYQQGPGQDPQFLISFYEKMQSDKGSIPDRFSAQQFSDYHSELNMSSLELGDSALYFCASSPEDRVNTEAFFGQGTRLTVV.